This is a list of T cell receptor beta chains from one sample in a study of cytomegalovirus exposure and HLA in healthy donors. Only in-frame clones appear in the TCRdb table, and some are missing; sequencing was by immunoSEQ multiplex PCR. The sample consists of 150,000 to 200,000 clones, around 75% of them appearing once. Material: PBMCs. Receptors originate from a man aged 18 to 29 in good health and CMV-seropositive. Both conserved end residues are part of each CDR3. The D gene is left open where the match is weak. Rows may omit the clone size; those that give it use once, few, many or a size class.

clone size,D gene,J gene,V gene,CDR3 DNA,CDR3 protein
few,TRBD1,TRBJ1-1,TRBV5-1,TGCGCCAGCAGCCTAACCTCAGGGGGCACTGAAGCTTTCTTT,CASSLTSGGTEAFF
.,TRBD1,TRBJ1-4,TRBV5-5,TGTGCCAGCAGCCAAGTGGGGACAGGGATTGGAGAAAAACTGTTTTTT,CASSQVGTGIGEKLFF
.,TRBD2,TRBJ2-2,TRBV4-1,TGCGCCAGCAGCCAAGGCGTTAGCGGGAGGGCCATTGGGGCCGGGGAGCTGTTTTTT,CASSQGVSGRAIGAGELFF
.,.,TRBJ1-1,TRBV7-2,TGTGCCAGCAGCTTAGGGCAAAACACTGAAGCTTTCTTT,CASSLGQNTEAFF
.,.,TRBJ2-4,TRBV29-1,TGCAGCGTTGATGGGGGGGCAGGGAACATTCAGTACTTC,CSVDGGAGNIQYF
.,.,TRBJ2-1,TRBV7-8,TGTGCCAGCAGCTTAGCGAAGGCAGGGGTGGGCAATGAGCAGTTCTTC,CASSLAKAGVGNEQFF
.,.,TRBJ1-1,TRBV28,TGTGCCACCCCACCCCGACACAACACTGAAGCTTTCTTT,CATPPRHNTEAFF
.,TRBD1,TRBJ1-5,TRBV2,TGTGCCAGCAGTCAAAGACGCCCGGGACAGTGGGGGGACAGGGATCAGCCCCAGCATTTT,CASSQRRPGQWGDRDQPQHF
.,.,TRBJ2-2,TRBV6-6,TGTGCCAGCAGTTACGGGCGAGCGAACACCGGGGAGCTGTTTTTT,CASSYGRANTGELFF
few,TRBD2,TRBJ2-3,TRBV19,TGTGCCAGTAGTATAGGCGGGAGATCAGATACGCAGTATTTT,CASSIGGRSDTQYF
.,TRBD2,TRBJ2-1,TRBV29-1,TGCAGCGTTGAATTGAGACTAGCCGACTACAATGAGCAGTTCTTC,CSVELRLADYNEQFF
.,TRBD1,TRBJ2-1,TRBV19,TGTGCCAGTAGTAACCCCACGATCCCGGGACAGTACAATGAGCAGTTCTTC,CASSNPTIPGQYNEQFF
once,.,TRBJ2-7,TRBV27,TGTGCCAGCAGTTTATCGGGGGGTGGGAGATACTACGAGCAGTACTTC,CASSLSGGGRYYEQYF
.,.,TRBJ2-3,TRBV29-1,TGCAGCGTTTGGCGGAGCACAGATACGCAGTATTTT,CSVWRSTDTQYF
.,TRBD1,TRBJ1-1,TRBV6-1,TGTGCCAGCCTCTCCGGGAAGGGGGCAAACACTGAAGCTTTCTTT,CASLSGKGANTEAFF
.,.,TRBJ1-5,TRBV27,TGTGCCAGCAGTTTATCGAGCAGGGGCAATCAGCCCCAGCATTTT,CASSLSSRGNQPQHF
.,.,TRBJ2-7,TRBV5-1,TGCGCCAGCAGCATGTGGACTGCCTCCTACGAGCAGTACTTC,CASSMWTASYEQYF
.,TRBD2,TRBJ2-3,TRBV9,TGTGCCAGCAGCGTAGTGGGAGGGGACCCAGATACGCAGTATTTT,CASSVVGGDPDTQYF
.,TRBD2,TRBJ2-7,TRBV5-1,TGCGCCAGCAGCCCGGGAGGGGACTGGGGATCCTACGAGCAGTACTTC,CASSPGGDWGSYEQYF
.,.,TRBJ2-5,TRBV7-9,TGTGCCATTCCTCCTCCGGGACTGGGACAAGAGACCCAGTACTTC,CAIPPPGLGQETQYF
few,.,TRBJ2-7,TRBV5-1,TGCGCCAGCAGATTCCGGGGTGGCGAGCAGTACTTC,CASRFRGGEQYF
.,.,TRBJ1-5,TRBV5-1,TGCGCCAGCAGCTCGCCACGGACAGCCGATCAGCCCCAGCATTTT,CASSSPRTADQPQHF
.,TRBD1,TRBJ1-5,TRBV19,TGTGCCGGGATTTCGGGACAGGGCACCGGGGGCAATCAGCCCCAGCATTTT,CAGISGQGTGGNQPQHF
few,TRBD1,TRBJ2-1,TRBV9,TGTGCCAGCAGCCCCGGGGACAGGGCGGTAAATGAGCAGTTCTTC,CASSPGDRAVNEQFF
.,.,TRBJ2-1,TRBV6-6,TGTGCCAGCAGCAACAGGGTGGGGTCGATCAATGAGCAGTTCTTC,CASSNRVGSINEQFF
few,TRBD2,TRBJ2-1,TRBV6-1,TGTGCCAGCCGGACCCGACTAGCGGGAGCCCCGTTCTTC,CASRTRLAGAPFF
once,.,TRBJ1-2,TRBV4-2,TGTGCCAGCAGCCAACAACCGGCGGGTTCGGTCAATGGCTACACCTTC,CASSQQPAGSVNGYTF
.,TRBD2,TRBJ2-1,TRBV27,TGTGCCAGCAGTGGTAGCGGGAGGGGGTCCTACAATGAGCAGTTCTTC,CASSGSGRGSYNEQFF
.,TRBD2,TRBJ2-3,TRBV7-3,TGTGCCAGCAGCGCCAAACCCGGACTAGCGGGAACAGATACGCAGTATTTT,CASSAKPGLAGTDTQYF
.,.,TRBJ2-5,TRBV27,TGTGCCAGCAGTTTACAGGGAAAACAAGAGACCCAGTACTTC,CASSLQGKQETQYF
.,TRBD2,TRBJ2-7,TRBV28,TGTGCCAGTGGGACTAGCGGGATCCACGAGCAGTACTTC,CASGTSGIHEQYF
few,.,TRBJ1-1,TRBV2,TGTGCCAGCCAACGGGAGCTCCCTGAAGCTTTCTTT,CASQRELPEAFF
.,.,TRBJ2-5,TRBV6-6,TGTGCCAGCAGCTGGGGGTCTAGGGGGGAGACCCAGTACTTC,CASSWGSRGETQYF
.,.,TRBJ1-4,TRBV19,TGTGCCAGTAAAGAAGCTTTTCGGGAAAAACTGTTTTTT,CASKEAFREKLFF
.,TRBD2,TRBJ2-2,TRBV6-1,TGTGCCAGCAGTCGGGACTACATGGGGGGGGAGCTGTTTTTT,CASSRDYMGGELFF
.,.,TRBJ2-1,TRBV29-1,TGCAGCGTTGCGATGGGCTATGACAATGAGCAGTTCTTC,CSVAMGYDNEQFF
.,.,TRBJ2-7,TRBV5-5,TGTGCCAGCAGCTTGGTGACAGGAGGACACTACGAGCAGTACTTC,CASSLVTGGHYEQYF
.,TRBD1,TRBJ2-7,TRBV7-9,TGTGCCAGCAGCACGGGACAGTCCTACTACGAGCAGTACTTC,CASSTGQSYYEQYF
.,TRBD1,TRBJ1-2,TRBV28,TGTGCCAGCAGCCCAACCGTTGTCCAGGGGGCCTATGGCTACACCTTC,CASSPTVVQGAYGYTF
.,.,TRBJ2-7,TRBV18,TGTGCCAGCTCACCACAGGTTTGGGGAGACTCTCCTCTGTACGAGCAGTACTTC,CASSPQVWGDSPLYEQYF
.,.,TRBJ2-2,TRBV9,TGTGCCAGCAACGAAGGGGCCTACGGGGAGCTGTTTTTT,CASNEGAYGELFF
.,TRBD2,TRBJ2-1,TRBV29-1,TGCAGCGCCCGAGCGGGGTACAATGAGCAGTTCTTC,CSARAGYNEQFF
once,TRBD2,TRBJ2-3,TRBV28,TGTGCCAGCCTGGGGGGGGATACGCAGTATTTT,CASLGGDTQYF